These T cell receptor beta chains were read from a single sample in a study of cytomegalovirus exposure and HLA in healthy donors. Some clones are missing from TCRdb's copy, which holds only in-frame ones; the method was immunoSEQ multiplex PCR. The table has roughly 120,000 clones, around 80% seen once. Sample: PBMCs. These TCRs come from a woman aged 25-40 years in good health and CMV-seronegative. CDR3s include the opening cysteine and the closing phenylalanine or tryptophan. The D gene is left open where the match is weak. Clone size is shown for a subset of rows, as once, few, many or a class of expanded clone.

D,size,J,V,DNA,CDR3
-,few,TRBJ2-6,TRBV6-6,TGTGCCAGCCGCTCAGGGGCTAATGGGGCCAACGTCCTGACTTTC,CASRSGANGANVLTF
-,-,TRBJ2-2,TRBV6-6,TGTGCGAGCACCTTAGTCCGTGCGGACACCGGGGAGCTGTTTTTT,CASTLVRADTGELFF
-,-,TRBJ1-1,TRBV19,TGTGCCAGTAGTATAGGGGGGGGCATGAACACTGAAGCTTTCTTT,CASSIGGGMNTEAFF
-,-,TRBJ1-5,TRBV7-8,TGTGCCAGCAGCTTAGCTGTCAGCGTGAATAGCAATCAGCCCCAGCATTTT,CASSLAVSVNSNQPQHF
TRBD2,-,TRBJ2-1,TRBV5-5,TGTGCCAGCAGCGTGACTAGCGGGAGGCCCAATGAGCAGTTCTTC,CASSVTSGRPNEQFF
-,-,TRBJ1-4,TRBV2,TGTGCCAGCAGTGGAGGATTAGGTGAAAAACTGTTTTTT,CASSGGLGEKLFF
-,-,TRBJ1-1,TRBV7-9,TGTGCCAGCAGCTTAAAGGCTTCGGGAGAGGCTTTCTTT,CASSLKASGEAFF
-,-,TRBJ1-3,TRBV6-6,TGTGCCAGCATCCCTGTTTCCAGATACACCATATATTTT,CASIPVSRYTIYF
-,few,TRBJ1-3,TRBV14,TGTGCCAGCAGCCACTTTGGAAACACCATATATTTT,CASSHFGNTIYF
TRBD1,-,TRBJ1-1,TRBV7-2,TGTGCCAGCAGCTTGGGGGACAGGGCCACTGAAGCTTTCTTT,CASSLGDRATEAFF
-,few,TRBJ2-7,TRBV7-2,TGTGCCAGCAGCTTAGCGTCAGGCGCTTCCTACGAGCAGTACTTC,CASSLASGASYEQYF
-,once,TRBJ1-1,TRBV5-1,TGCGCCAGCAGCTTCCAGGGAATGAGGAACACTGAAGCTTTCTTT,CASSFQGMRNTEAFF
TRBD2,few,TRBJ2-7,TRBV19,TGTGCCAGTAGTGTGACTAGCGGAGTTTCCTACGAGCAGTACTTC,CASSVTSGVSYEQYF
-,-,TRBJ2-3,TRBV7-3,TGTGCCAGCAGCTTAACCAGCGCGAGCACAGATACGCAGTATTTT,CASSLTSASTDTQYF
-,-,TRBJ2-2,TRBV6-4,TGTGCCAGCAGTGGATCAGGGGACACCGGGGAGCTGTTTTTT,CASSGSGDTGELFF
TRBD2,-,TRBJ2-7,TRBV11-3,TGTGCCAGCACCCTGTTCGGGACTAGTACCTACGAGCAGTACTTC,CASTLFGTSTYEQYF
TRBD2,few,TRBJ2-1,TRBV5-1,TGCGCCAGCAGCTTGACTAGCGGGTACAATGAGCAGTTCTTC,CASSLTSGYNEQFF
-,-,TRBJ2-3,TRBV18,TGTGCCAGCTCACCAGGCGGGAACTCAGATACGCAGTATTTT,CASSPGGNSDTQYF
TRBD2,-,TRBJ2-2,TRBV19,TGTGCCAGTAAAAGCGGGAGCGCGAACACCGGGGAGCTGTTTTTT,CASKSGSANTGELFF
-,-,TRBJ1-5,TRBV19,TGTGCCAGTACAAGTTGGGAGCGCCAGCCCCAGCATTTT,CASTSWERQPQHF
-,few,TRBJ1-1,TRBV6-5,TGTGCCAGCAGTTACGGGCAGGGGCAGGGAGCTTTCTTT,CASSYGQGQGAFF
-,-,TRBJ2-5,TRBV7-2,TGTGCCAGCAGCTTAGGCCAAGAGGTAAAGACCCAGTACTTC,CASSLGQEVKTQYF
TRBD1,-,TRBJ2-2,TRBV7-3,TGTGCCAGCAGCTCCTCGACAGGGCACACCGGGGAGCTGTTTTTT,CASSSSTGHTGELFF
TRBD2,-,TRBJ2-5,TRBV30,TGTGCCTGGGGGGGGGTGAGCGGGAGGGGACTAAGGGAGACCCAGTACTTC,CAWGGVSGRGLRETQYF
TRBD1,few,TRBJ2-5,TRBV28,TGTGCCAGCAGTTCGTGGGACAGGGGGCTCCAAGAGACCCAGTACTTC,CASSSWDRGLQETQYF
-,few,TRBJ1-1,TRBV7-2,TGTGCCAGCAGCTTTCTGGGGGGCACTGAAGCTTTCTTT,CASSFLGGTEAFF
TRBD2,-,TRBJ2-5,TRBV30,TGTGCCTGGAGAACCGGACTAGCCCAACAAGAGACCCAGTACTTC,CAWRTGLAQQETQYF
-,-,TRBJ2-1,TRBV6-5,TGTGCCAGCAGTTACTTGTCTAGGGGCTACAATGAGCAGTTCTTC,CASSYLSRGYNEQFF
TRBD2,-,TRBJ2-2,TRBV29-1,TGCAGCGTTGGTAGCGGGCAGAACACCGGGGAGCTGTTTTTT,CSVGSGQNTGELFF
-,-,TRBJ2-1,TRBV6-1,TGTGCCAGCAGTGAAATAACTAGCAGCTACAATGAGCAGTTCTTC,CASSEITSSYNEQFF
-,-,TRBJ2-3,TRBV2,TGTGCCAGCAGTACGGAGGCAGATACGCAGTATTTT,CASSTEADTQYF
TRBD2,-,TRBJ2-1,TRBV7-6,TGTGCCAGCAGCTTAAGACTAGCGAGCTACAATGAGCAGTTCTTC,CASSLRLASYNEQFF
TRBD2,-,TRBJ2-3,TRBV11-2,TGTGCCAGCAGCGTGACTAGCGGGAGCGCAGATACGCAGTATTTT,CASSVTSGSADTQYF
TRBD1,-,TRBJ2-6,TRBV7-9,TGTGCCAGCAGCTTGACAGGGACTGGGGCCAACGTCCTGACTTTC,CASSLTGTGANVLTF
-,-,TRBJ2-1,TRBV29-1,TGCAGCGTTGGCGGTACTCACAATGAGCAGTTCTTC,CSVGGTHNEQFF
-,-,TRBJ1-5,TRBV5-1,TGCGCCAGCAGCTTGGAAGGCGGAAATCAGCCCCAGCATTTT,CASSLEGGNQPQHF